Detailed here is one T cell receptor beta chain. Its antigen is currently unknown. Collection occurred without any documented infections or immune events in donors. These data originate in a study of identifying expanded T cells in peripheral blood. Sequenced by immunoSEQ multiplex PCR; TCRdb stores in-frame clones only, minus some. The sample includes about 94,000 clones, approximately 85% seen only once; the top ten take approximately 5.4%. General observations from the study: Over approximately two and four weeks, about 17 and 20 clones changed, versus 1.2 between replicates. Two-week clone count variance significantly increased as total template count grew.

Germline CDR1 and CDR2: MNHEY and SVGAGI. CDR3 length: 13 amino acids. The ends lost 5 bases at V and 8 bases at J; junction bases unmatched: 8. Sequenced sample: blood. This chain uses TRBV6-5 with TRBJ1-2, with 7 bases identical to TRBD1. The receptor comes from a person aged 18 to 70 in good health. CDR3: CASSDRDSSGYTF. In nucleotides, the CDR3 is TGTGCCAGCAGTGATCGGGACAGCAGCGGCTACACCTTC.